The rows below give T cell receptor beta chains drawn from one sample of a study of T-cell memory formation after mild COVID-19. TCRdb analysed the 5' RACE reads with MiXCR anew, one entry per CDR3 protein. The data contain about 110,000 distinct CDR3 sequences, around 15% of them singletons. The sequenced sample consisted of PBMCs or a T cell subset sorted from them (not recorded which). The receptors come from an adult woman who had mild COVID-19 (a few samples of this study predate the infection). Cell type and time point are not known. The CDR3 runs from the conserved cysteine through the conserved F or W. D genes are given only for firm matches. Clone size appears in some rows only: once, few, many, or a class for an expanded clone.

d_gene: NA; len: 15; v_gene: TRBV10-2; abundance: few; j_gene: TRBJ2-2; CDR3aa: CASKLLEGGTGELFF; CDR3nt: TGCGCCAGCAAGCTTCTGGAAGGGGGTACCGGGGAGCTGTTTTTT
d_gene: NA; len: 14; v_gene: TRBV7-2; abundance: few; j_gene: TRBJ2-7; CDR3aa: CASSLARYPYEQYF; CDR3nt: TGTGCCAGCAGCTTAGCCCGGTACCCCTACGAGCAGTACTTC
d_gene: NA; len: 15; v_gene: TRBV7-3; abundance: NA; j_gene: TRBJ2-1; CDR3aa: CASSFFGTEYNEQFF; CDR3nt: TGTGCCAGCAGCTTTTTCGGGACGGAGTACAATGAGCAGTTCTTC
d_gene: NA; len: 15; v_gene: TRBV4-3; abundance: NA; j_gene: TRBJ2-3; CDR3aa: CASSQDWVSTDTQYF; CDR3nt: TGCGCCAGCAGCCAAGACTGGGTTAGCACAGATACGCAGTATTTT
d_gene: NA; len: 15; v_gene: TRBV10-3; abundance: many; j_gene: TRBJ2-5; CDR3aa: CAISDVRGYQETQYF; CDR3nt: TGTGCCATCAGTGACGTCCGCGGATACCAAGAGACCCAGTACTTC
d_gene: NA; len: 15; v_gene: TRBV5-1; abundance: NA; j_gene: TRBJ2-2; CDR3aa: CASSGWTELTGELFF; CDR3nt: TGCGCCAGCAGCGGATGGACCGAGCTAACCGGGGAGCTGTTTTTT
d_gene: TRBD1; len: 13; v_gene: TRBV5-1; abundance: few; j_gene: TRBJ2-5; CDR3aa: CASSLQGEETQYF; CDR3nt: TGCGCCAGCAGCCTACAGGGGGAAGAGACCCAGTACTTC
d_gene: NA; len: 14; v_gene: TRBV28; abundance: NA; j_gene: TRBJ2-2; CDR3aa: CASSFGLDGGELFF; CDR3nt: TGTGCCAGCAGTTTCGGACTGGACGGCGGGGAGCTGTTTTTT
d_gene: TRBD1; len: 16; v_gene: TRBV4-1; abundance: NA; j_gene: TRBJ1-1; CDR3aa: CASSPHPGQGPTEAFF; CDR3nt: TGCGCCAGCAGCCCTCATCCGGGACAGGGCCCCACTGAAGCTTTCTTT
d_gene: TRBD1; len: 13; v_gene: TRBV6-5; abundance: NA; j_gene: TRBJ2-7; CDR3aa: CASSSNRGGEQYF; CDR3nt: TGTGCCAGCAGTTCCAACAGGGGTGGCGAGCAGTACTTC
d_gene: TRBD1; len: 16; v_gene: TRBV20-1; abundance: NA; j_gene: TRBJ1-5; CDR3aa: CSARDVAGGHSQPQHF; CDR3nt: TGCAGTGCTAGAGATGTGGCAGGGGGTCATAGTCAGCCCCAGCATTTT
d_gene: TRBD2; len: 16; v_gene: TRBV5-1; abundance: NA; j_gene: TRBJ2-3; CDR3aa: CASSLAVAGGPDTQYF; CDR3nt: TGCGCCAGCAGCTTGGCGGTAGCGGGGGGCCCGGATACGCAGTATTTT
d_gene: NA; len: 13; v_gene: TRBV5-5; abundance: many; j_gene: TRBJ2-1; CDR3aa: CASSGRRDNEQFF; CDR3nt: TGTGCCAGCAGCGGGAGACGGGACAATGAGCAGTTCTTC
d_gene: NA; len: 13; v_gene: TRBV29-1; abundance: many; j_gene: TRBJ2-1; CDR3aa: CSTRGTTYNEQFF; CDR3nt: TGCAGTACCAGGGGTACCACCTACAATGAGCAGTTCTTC
d_gene: NA; len: 14; v_gene: TRBV20-1; abundance: few; j_gene: TRBJ2-7; CDR3aa: CSARDGGGTGEQYF; CDR3nt: TGCAGTGCTAGAGATGGAGGAGGAACAGGCGAGCAGTACTTC
d_gene: NA; len: 14; v_gene: TRBV12-3/TRBV12-4; abundance: few; j_gene: TRBJ1-1; CDR3aa: CASSLSSRSTEAFF; CDR3nt: TGTGCCAGCAGTTTAAGCTCCCGGAGTACTGAAGCTTTCTTT
d_gene: TRBD2; len: 16; v_gene: TRBV19; abundance: many; j_gene: TRBJ2-1; CDR3aa: CASSITGTSGYHEQFF; CDR3nt: TGTGCCAGTAGTATAACTGGGACTAGCGGGTACCATGAGCAGTTCTTC
d_gene: TRBD1; len: 13; v_gene: TRBV29-1; abundance: NA; j_gene: TRBJ1-1; CDR3aa: CSASTGERSEAFF; CDR3nt: TGCAGCGCATCGACAGGGGAACGAAGTGAAGCTTTCTTT
d_gene: TRBD2; len: 13; v_gene: TRBV15; abundance: NA; j_gene: TRBJ2-1; CDR3aa: CATSASGSHEQFF; CDR3nt: TGTGCCACCAGCGCCAGCGGGAGCCATGAGCAGTTCTTC
d_gene: TRBD2; len: 14; v_gene: TRBV7-8; abundance: NA; j_gene: TRBJ2-5; CDR3aa: CASSSSTREVTQYF; CDR3nt: TGTGCGAGCAGCTCGTCTACGCGGGAGGTGACCCAGTACTTC
d_gene: NA; len: 14; v_gene: TRBV12-3/TRBV12-4; abundance: many; j_gene: TRBJ2-3; CDR3aa: CASSLQGPTDTQYF; CDR3nt: TGTGCCAGCAGTTTACAGGGGCCGACAGATACGCAGTATTTT
d_gene: TRBD1; len: 16; v_gene: TRBV11-2; abundance: few; j_gene: TRBJ2-5; CDR3aa: CASSLEHQGAGETQYF; CDR3nt: TGTGCCAGCAGCTTAGAGCACCAGGGGGCTGGAGAGACCCAGTACTTC
d_gene: NA; len: 15; v_gene: TRBV20-1; abundance: few; j_gene: TRBJ2-1; CDR3aa: CSARGGQRVYNEQFF; CDR3nt: TGCAGTGCTAGGGGGGGACAGCGGGTGTACAATGAGCAGTTCTTC
d_gene: TRBD1; len: 14; v_gene: TRBV7-8; abundance: NA; j_gene: TRBJ2-7; CDR3aa: CASSLVGTDYEQYF; CDR3nt: TGTGCCAGCAGCTTAGTTGGGACAGACTACGAGCAGTACTTC
d_gene: NA; len: 14; v_gene: TRBV15; abundance: NA; j_gene: TRBJ1-2; CDR3aa: CATSRDLRGDGYTF; CDR3nt: TGTGCCACCAGCAGAGATCTCAGGGGTGACGGCTACACCTTC
d_gene: NA; len: 14; v_gene: TRBV4-3; abundance: many; j_gene: TRBJ2-7; CDR3aa: CASSPRGTFYEQYF; CDR3nt: TGCGCCAGCAGCCCGAGGGGGACTTTCTACGAGCAGTACTTC
d_gene: NA; len: 14; v_gene: TRBV7-6; abundance: few; j_gene: TRBJ2-2; CDR3aa: CPSSLAPNTGELFF; CDR3nt: TGTCCCAGCAGCTTAGCACCGAACACCGGGGAGCTGTTTTTT